One and the same sample provided the 13 T cell receptor beta chains below, sequenced in a study of shared clonotypes between healthy human individuals. Here immunoSEQ multiplex PCR was the method, and the copy in TCRdb shows in-frame clones only, minus some. The sample consists of over a million clones, 78% of them appearing once. Sequencing used memory CD4+ T cells from PBMCs. Subset noted: CD45RA-negative fraction. The source of these receptors is a man younger than 35 in good health. Some clones in this sample may be carry-over from other donors' samples.

This sequence joins TRBV5-1 and TRBJ1-5; D possibly corresponds to TRBD1 (6 bases). From germline, CDR1 is SGHRS and CDR2 YFSETQ. Deletions cut 4 bases from V and 4 bases from J, with 12 bases between. This CDR3 comprises 14 residues. CDR3 nucleotide sequence: TGCGCCAGCAGCATGGGGGGCAGGAATCAGCCCCAGCATTTT. This encodes CASSMGGRNQPQHF.

The chain employs TRBV11-2 and TRBJ2-3, with 8 bases aligning to TRBD1. V shed 4 bases, J shed 4 bases, and the junction held 13 bases outside the gene matches. The CDR3 has 17 residues. Germline V gives CDR1 SGHAT, CDR2 FQNNGV. In DNA form, the CDR3 reads TGTGCCAGCAGCTCCGGCTACACAGGGGGTCGGGCAGATACGCAGTATTTT. Protein sequence: CASSSGYTGGRADTQYF.

The CDR3 reads CASSLGKQGASGNTIYF. For the CDR3, the DNA is TGTGCCAGCAGCTTGGGAAAACAGGGGGCGTCCGGAAACACCATATATTTT. This chain connects TRBV5-4 to TRBJ1-3; 9 bases fit TRBD1. The CDR3 is made up of 17 amino acids. In germline, CDR1 is SGHNT, CDR2 YYREEE (reference sequence). V shed 0 bases and J 4 bases; nucleotides not matched to a gene: 8.

The chain employs TRBV30 and TRBJ2-7, with no clear D. Germline-derived CDR1 and CDR2 are GTSNPN and SVGIG (reference sequence). This CDR3 contains 12 residues. V was shortened by 5 bases and J by 2 bases, with 10 bases between the two germline ends. CDR3 nucleotide sequence: TGTGCCTGGGTTGACGGTACCTACGAGCAGTACTTC. This translates into CAWVDGTYEQYF.

The chain is built from TRBV6-1 and TRBJ2-7, with no clear D. The CDR3 covers 13 residues. Trimming cost V 2 bases and J 0 bases, with 5 bases left between them. Germline CDR1 MNHNS, CDR2 SASEGT. The CDR3 spells CASSEQSSYEQYF. The CDR3, as DNA: TGTGCCAGCAGTGAACAAAGCTCCTACGAGCAGTACTTC.

The gene calls are TRBV6-5 and TRBJ1-1; D is undetermined. The CDR3 loop spans 14 amino acids. Germline CDR1 and CDR2: MNHEY and SVGAGI. V gave up 6 bases and J gave up 4 bases, with 15 bases separating them. DNA of the CDR3: TGTGCCAGCAGCGCTCCGGGAGCGGTCACTGAAGCTTTCTTT. It specifies CASSAPGAVTEAFF.

This chain joins TRBV30 and TRBJ1-3; D gene ambiguous. The CDR3 runs to 12 residues. V was pared by 4 bases and J by 0 bases, with 4 bases between. Germline CDR1 reads GTSNPN; CDR2 reads SVGIG (reference sequence). The CDR3 DNA follows: TGTGCCTGGAAGAACTCTGGAAACACCATATATTTT. Amino acid sequence: CAWKNSGNTIYF. Looking up the rest from reference TRBV30 and TRBJ1-3 gives the full variable domain: SQTIHQWPATLVQPVGSPLSLECTVEGTSNPNLYWYRQAAGRGLQLLFYSVGIGQISSEVPQNLSASRPQDRQFILSSKKLLLSDSGFYLCAWKNSGNTIYFGEGSWLTVV.

This chain joins TRBV28 and TRBJ1-3, with no clear D. Germline V gives CDR1 MDHEN, CDR2 SYDVKM. The CDR3 consists of 12 residues. The V end was cut by 4 bases, the J end by 7 bases, with 8 bases between. The CDR3, as DNA: TGTGCCAGCAGTTCGAGGCCCAACACCATATATTTT. Translation: CASSSRPNTIYF.

V gene TRBV5-1 combines with J gene TRBJ2-7; D is ambiguous. This CDR3 comprises 12 residues. Deletions cut 6 bases from V and 3 bases from J, with 10 bases between. Germline CDR1 and CDR2: SGHRS and YFSETQ. The CDR3 loop reads CASNTRYYEQYF. In nucleotides, the CDR3 is TGCGCCAGCAACACCCGGTACTACGAGCAGTACTTC.

Points on this clone: One base away lies a much larger clone, so this may be a sequencing read error. The V and J genes are TRBV28 and TRBJ2-5; maybe TRBD1 (6 bases). Germline V CDR1 and CDR2: MDHEN, SYDVKM. The CDR3 sequence is 15 residues long. Here the CDR3 reads CAGSTSGAPRETQYF. The DNA of the CDR3 is TGTGCCGGCAGTACCTCAGGGGCCCCGCGGGAGACCCAGTACTTC.

The chain couples TRBV29-1 to TRBJ1-1; D gene ambiguous. The CDR3 consists of 13 residues. The V gene lost 3 bases and the J gene lost 3 bases, with 11 bases spanning the gap. Germline V gene sequence: CDR1 SQVTM, CDR2 ANQGSEA. CDR3 nucleotides: TGCAGCGTTGACGGTGGAGGCTACACTGAAGCTTTCTTT. Translation: CSVDGGGYTEAFF. Combining the CDR3 with reference TRBV29-1 and TRBJ1-1 gives the whole variable domain SAVISQKPSRDICQRGTSLTIQCQVDSQVTMMFWYRQQPGQSLTLIATANQGSEATYESGFVIDKFPISRPNLTFSTLTVSNMSPEDSSIYLCSVDGGGYTEAFFGQGTRLTVV.

The genes are TRBV30 and TRBJ1-4; maybe TRBD1 (5 bases). V was cut by 5 bases and J by 8 bases, with 9 bases left in between. CDR3 size: 11 residues. The germline CDR1 and CDR2 sequences are GTSNPN and SVGIG (reference sequence). The CDR3 coding sequence is TGTGCCTGGGTGGGGGGGGAAAAACTGTTTTTT. As protein: CAWVGGEKLFF.

CDR3 coding DNA: TGTGCCAGCAGTCCTCGGACAGGCCAAGAGACCCAGTACTTC. This sequence encodes CASSPRTGQETQYF. The chain joins TRBV25-1 to TRBJ2-5, with 7 bases matching TRBD1. Looked up from germline, CDR1 is MGHDK and CDR2 is SYGVNS. The CDR3 consists of 14 residues. Germline trimming cut 5 bases from V and 1 base from J; bases unmatched to any gene: 4.